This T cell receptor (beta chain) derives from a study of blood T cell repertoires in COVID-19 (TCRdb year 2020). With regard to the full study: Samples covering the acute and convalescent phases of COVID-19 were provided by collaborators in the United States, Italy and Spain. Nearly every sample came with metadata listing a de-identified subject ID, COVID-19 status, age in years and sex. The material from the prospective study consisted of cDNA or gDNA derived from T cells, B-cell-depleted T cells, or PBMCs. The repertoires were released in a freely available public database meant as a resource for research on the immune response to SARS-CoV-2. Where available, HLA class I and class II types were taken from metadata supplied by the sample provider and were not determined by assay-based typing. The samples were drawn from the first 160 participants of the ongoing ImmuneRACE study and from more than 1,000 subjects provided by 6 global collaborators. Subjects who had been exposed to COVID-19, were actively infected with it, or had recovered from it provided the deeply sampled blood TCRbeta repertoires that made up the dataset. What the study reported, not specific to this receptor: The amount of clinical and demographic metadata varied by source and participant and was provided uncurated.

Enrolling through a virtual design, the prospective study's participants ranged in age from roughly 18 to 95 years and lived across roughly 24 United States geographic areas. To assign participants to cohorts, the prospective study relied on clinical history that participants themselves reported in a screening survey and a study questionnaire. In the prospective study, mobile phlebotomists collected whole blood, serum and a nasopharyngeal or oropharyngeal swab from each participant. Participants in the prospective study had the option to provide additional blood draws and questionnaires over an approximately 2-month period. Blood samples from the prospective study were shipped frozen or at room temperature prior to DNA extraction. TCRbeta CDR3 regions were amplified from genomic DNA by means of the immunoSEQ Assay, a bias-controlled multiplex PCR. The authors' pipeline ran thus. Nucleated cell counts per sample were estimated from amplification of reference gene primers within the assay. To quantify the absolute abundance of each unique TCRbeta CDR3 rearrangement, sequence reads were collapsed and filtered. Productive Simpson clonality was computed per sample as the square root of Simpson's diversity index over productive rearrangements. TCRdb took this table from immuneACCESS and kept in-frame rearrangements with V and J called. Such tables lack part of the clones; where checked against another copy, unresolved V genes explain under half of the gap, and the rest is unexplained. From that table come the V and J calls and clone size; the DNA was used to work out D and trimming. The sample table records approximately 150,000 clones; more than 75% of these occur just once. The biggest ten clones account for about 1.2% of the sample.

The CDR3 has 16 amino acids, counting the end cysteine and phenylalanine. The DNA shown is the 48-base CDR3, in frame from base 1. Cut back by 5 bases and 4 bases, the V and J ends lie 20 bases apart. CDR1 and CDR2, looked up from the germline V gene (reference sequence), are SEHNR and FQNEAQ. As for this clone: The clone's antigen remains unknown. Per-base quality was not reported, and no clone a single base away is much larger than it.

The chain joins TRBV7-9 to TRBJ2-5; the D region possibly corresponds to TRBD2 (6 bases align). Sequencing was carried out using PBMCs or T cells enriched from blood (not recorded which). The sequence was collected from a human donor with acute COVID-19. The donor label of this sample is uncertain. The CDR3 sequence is CASSPVRGKFPETQYF. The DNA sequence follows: TGTGCCAGCAGCCCAGTCCGGGGGAAGTTTCCAGAGACCCAGTACTTC.